The clone carrying this T cell receptor (beta chain) was observed a few times. Clones were read by immunoSEQ multiplex PCR, and TCRdb kept only the in-frame ones, dropping some. Of 88,000 or so clones in the sample, about 85% were seen once. The data originate from a study of blood T cell repertoires in COVID-19. This CDR3 has 17 residues. The germline V gene has CDR1 PRHDT and CDR2 FYEKMQ (reference sequence). The trim removed 3 bases at V and 10 bases at J, leaving 16 bases unmatched. The sample comprised peripheral blood. The TCR originated in a man aged 60 to 69 with acute or convalescent COVID-19. V usage is TRBV13 and J usage is TRBJ2-3; 10 bases align to TRBD2. The CDR3 DNA reads TGTGCCAGCAGCTTTCCACATGGACTAGCGGTAGGGGGGCCGCAGTATTTT. It codes for CASSFPHGLAVGGPQYF.